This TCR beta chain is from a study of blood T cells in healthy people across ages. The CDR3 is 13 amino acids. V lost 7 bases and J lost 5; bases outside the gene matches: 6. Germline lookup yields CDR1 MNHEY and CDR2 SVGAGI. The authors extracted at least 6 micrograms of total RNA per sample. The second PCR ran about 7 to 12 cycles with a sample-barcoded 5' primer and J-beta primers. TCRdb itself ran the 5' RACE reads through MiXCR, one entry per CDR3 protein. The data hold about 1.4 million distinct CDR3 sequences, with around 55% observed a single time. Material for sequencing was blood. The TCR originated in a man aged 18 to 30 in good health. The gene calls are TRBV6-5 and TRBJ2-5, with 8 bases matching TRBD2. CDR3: CASNSGVSETQYF. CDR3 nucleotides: TGTGCCAGCAATAGCGGGGTTTCGGAGACCCAGTACTTC.